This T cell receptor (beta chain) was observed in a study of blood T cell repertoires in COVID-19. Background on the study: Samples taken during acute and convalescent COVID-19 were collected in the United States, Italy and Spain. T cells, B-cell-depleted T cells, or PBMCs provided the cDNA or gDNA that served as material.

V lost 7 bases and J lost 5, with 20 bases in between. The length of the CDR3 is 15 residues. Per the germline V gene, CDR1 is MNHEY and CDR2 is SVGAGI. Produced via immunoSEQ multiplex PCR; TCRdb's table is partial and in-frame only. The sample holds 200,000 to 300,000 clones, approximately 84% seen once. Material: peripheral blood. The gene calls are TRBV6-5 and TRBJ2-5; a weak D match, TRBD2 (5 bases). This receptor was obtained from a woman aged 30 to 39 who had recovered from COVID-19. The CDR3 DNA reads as TGTGCCAGCACCTTCACCAAGGGAGCCTATGAGACCCAGTACTTC. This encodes CASTFTKGAYETQYF.